Listed below are T cell receptor beta chains from one sample, sequenced in a study of T-cell reconstitution after alpha-beta-depleted transplantation in children. TCRdb ran MiXCR on the PCR reads and lists one entry per CDR3 protein. Altogether approximately 31,000 distinct CDR3 sequences are present, 5% to 7% being singletons, with the ten largest covering around 27%. This specimen consisted of peripheral blood, obtained 60 days after TCRalphabeta/CD19-depleted stem cell transplant. The origin of the receptors is a child under two years old who had a stem cell transplant for acute myeloid leukemia, so the T cells may come from the graft donor. Both conserved end residues are part of each CDR3.

>TRBV4-3
CASSQDKGRTLPGTEAFF
>TRBV12-3/TRBV12-4
CASTQGQGRQPQHF
>TRBV20-1
CSAWGGGTVRNEQYF
>TRBV2
CASSELRSDDEQFF
>TRBV27
CASRRGNTEAFF
>TRBV27
CASSTRQGAVRHEQYF
>TRBV20-1
CSARDRQGAHYGYTF
>TRBV4-2
CATSPTGGRVFYGYTF
>TRBV7-9
CASSTQTPNTEAFF
>TRBV4-2
CASSQDTGASTDTQYF
>TRBV5-1
CASSLSPRTLAKNIQYF
>TRBV15
CATSNTGGYSNQPQHF
>TRBV29-1
CSVALRLGDTQYF
>TRBV29-1
CSVVGQGSGELFF
>TRBV20-1
CSARGGGSLWNSPLHF
>TRBV5-1
CASSLRQGRRLGYTF
>TRBV24-1
CATKDGRNTEAFF
>TRBV11-2
CASSSPLNGGTKFTGELFF
>TRBV12-3/TRBV12-4
CASSSLAANTGELFF
>TRBV27
CASGSGRNTEAFF
>TRBV20-1
CSARDRVDRGYEQYF
>TRBV12-3/TRBV12-4
CASSLRVLDYGYTF
>TRBV4-2
CASSQEGGASGTTEQYF
>TRBV7-6
CASSLSIGAGMSYEQYF
>TRBV6-5
CASRPLGYGYTF
>TRBV4-2
CASSQDRLAGLNNEQFF
>TRBV4-2
CASSQERVEVVNEQFF
>TRBV5-1
CASSTTGVRRINIQYF
>TRBV24-1
CATQTSGRTGRTDTQYF
>TRBV7-9
CASSRLDRGGYEQYF
>TRBV28
CASSLSGAGWEPQHF
>TRBV4-1
CASSTRGTSRETQYF
>TRBV13
CASGHPWGEQYF
>TRBV20-1
CSAFSGRALTDTQYF
>TRBV7-8
CASSLDGPYNEQFF
>TRBV7-9
CASSLAAGELFF
>TRBV7-2
CASSLTTASSYEQYF